A single sample gave rise to the 27 T cell receptor beta chains below, sequenced in a study of blood T cells in healthy people across ages. Alongside a J-beta primer mix, a sample-barcoded 5' primer served in a second PCR lasting about 7 to 12 cycles. MiXCR, applied by TCRdb to the 5' RACE reads, yields one record per CDR3 protein. In the table there are 1.5 million to 1.9 million distinct CDR3 sequences, about 45% of which are singletons. The specimen sequenced was blood. The receptors shown here come from a woman aged 18-29 years in good health.

In this sample, this clonotype turned up a few times. The chain employs TRBV7-2 and TRBJ2-7; 8 bases line up with TRBD2. CDR3 size: 14 residues. In germline, CDR1 is SGHTA, CDR2 FQGNSA. After removal of 4 bases from V and 4 bases from J, the junction contained 6 bases not matched to a gene. The DNA of the CDR3 is TGTGCCAGCAGCTACTTAGCGGGAAGATACGAGCAGTACTTC. It is translated as CASSYLAGRYEQYF. The full variable domain, with the rest looked up from reference TRBV7-2 and TRBJ2-7, is GAGVSQSPSNKVTEKGKDVELRCDPISGHTALYWYRQSLGQGLEFLIYFQGNSAPDKSGLPSDRFSAERTGGSVSTLTIQRTQQEDSAVYLCASSYLAGRYEQYFGPGTRLTVT.

This clonotype was found many times. The genes are TRBV4-2 and TRBJ2-3, with TRBD2 matching 11 bases. Losses at the gene ends were 4 bases for V and 2 bases for J; bases not matched to a gene: 5. The CDR3 consists of 16 residues. Per germline, CDR1 LGHNA and CDR2 YNFKEQ. The CDR3 here is CASSPLAGGNTDTQYF. The DNA of the CDR3 is TGTGCCAGCAGCCCTTTAGCGGGAGGGAACACAGATACGCAGTATTTT.

The chain has TRBV20-1 and TRBJ1-2; maybe TRBD1 (5 bases). There are 12 residues in the CDR3. Germline assignment: CDR1 DFQATT and CDR2 SNEGSKA (reference sequence). V was cut by 5 bases and J by 4 bases, with 11 bases left in between. The CDR3 coding sequence is TGCAGTGCTGAGGGGAGAGGCTATGGCTACACCTTC. Protein sequence: CSAEGRGYGYTF.

This clonotype was detected a few times. The rearrangement links TRBV2 to TRBJ2-5; TRBD2 matches at 8 bases. This CDR3 comprises 15 residues. V lost 2 bases, J lost 5 bases, and 7 bases stayed unmatched. CDR1 and CDR2 from the germline V gene are SNHLY and FYNNEI. In nucleotides, the CDR3 is TGTGCCAGCAGTGAATTCGGACAGCGGGGGGAGACCCAGTACTTC. It yields the protein CASSEFGQRGETQYF.

The chain carries TRBV7-2 and TRBJ2-3; 14 bases align to TRBD2. The V gene end was trimmed by 0 bases and the J gene end by 2 bases; junction bases not matched to a gene: 1. The CDR3 length is 17 residues. CDR1 and CDR2 (germline): SGHTA, FQGNSA. The CDR3 nucleotides are TGTGCCAGCAGCTTAGCGGGACTAGCGGGGGTCACAGATACGCAGTATTTT. It codes for CASSLAGLAGVTDTQYF. Variable domain in full (rest from reference TRBV7-2 and TRBJ2-3): GAGVSQSPSNKVTEKGKDVELRCDPISGHTALYWYRQSLGQGLEFLIYFQGNSAPDKSGLPSDRFSAERTGGSVSTLTIQRTQQEDSAVYLCASSLAGLAGVTDTQYFGPGTRLTVL.

This sequence joins TRBV29-1 and TRBJ1-1; D uncertain. Germline loops: CDR1 SQVTM, CDR2 ANQGSEA. Between the trimmed V and J ends, which lost 4 bases and 0 bases, there was a span of 6 bases. The CDR3 covers 12 residues. CDR3: CSVGRLNTEAFF. The CDR3 nucleotides are TGCAGCGTTGGCCGGCTGAACACTGAAGCTTTCTTT. Based on the CDR3 plus reference TRBV29-1 and TRBJ1-1, the full variable domain is SAVISQKPSRDICQRGTSLTIQCQVDSQVTMMFWYRQQPGQSLTLIATANQGSEATYESGFVIDKFPISRPNLTFSTLTVSNMSPEDSSIYLCSVGRLNTEAFFGQGTRLTVV.

The chain joins TRBV12-3 or TRBV12-4 to TRBJ1-2; D is perhaps TRBD1 (6 bases). The CDR3 contains 16 residues. V was shortened by 1 base and J by 0 bases, with 12 bases between the two germline ends. This chain's CDR3 is CASSLVRGRPNYGYTF. The CDR3 coding sequence is TGTGCCAGCAGTTTAGTCAGGGGCAGGCCTAACTATGGCTACACCTTC.

V gene TRBV6-5 combines with J gene TRBJ1-1; D is perhaps TRBD1 (6 bases). CDR3 length: 15 residues. Per germline, CDR1 MNHEY and CDR2 SVGAGI. Deletions cut 4 bases from V and 6 bases from J, with 18 bases between. Here the CDR3 DNA reads TGTGCCAGCAGTTCGGGGCGGACAGTAAACGCTGAAGCTTTCTTT. Translated: CASSSGRTVNAEAFF.

This rearrangement joins TRBV24-1 to TRBJ2-1; TRBD1 or TRBD2 may be the D gene (5 bases each). V was pared by 6 bases and J by 7 bases, with 9 bases between. This CDR3 has 12 residues. Germline CDR1 reads KGHDR; CDR2 reads SFDVKD. CDR3 amino acids: CATSMWGNEQFF. The CDR3 DNA is TGTGCCACCAGTATGTGGGGGAATGAGCAGTTCTTC.

The CDR3 region has the DNA TGTGCCAGCAGCTTACGGCCCGGAGGGGAGCAGTACTTC. Translating it yields CASSLRPGGEQYF. The rearrangement uses TRBV5-6 and TRBJ2-5, with D possibly matching TRBD2 (6 bases). Germline CDR1 is SGHDT and CDR2 is YYEEEE. This CDR3 comprises 13 residues. Trimming removed 2 bases from V and 11 bases from J, with 16 bases in between.

The V and J genes are TRBV5-1 and TRBJ2-1; 10 bases match TRBD1. The CDR3 covers 16 residues. Germline lookup yields CDR1 SGHRS and CDR2 YFSETQ. The trim removed 2 bases at V and 1 base at J, leaving 3 bases unmatched. The CDR3 sequence is CASSFWGQGSYNEQFF. CDR3 in DNA: TGCGCCAGCAGCTTTTGGGGACAGGGGTCCTACAATGAGCAGTTCTTC.

The chain combines TRBV7-9 with TRBJ2-1; D gene uncertain. Between the trimmed V and J ends, which lost 0 bases and 0 bases, there was a span of 15 bases. Germline V gene data show CDR1 as SEHNR and CDR2 as FQNEAQ (reference sequence). The CDR3 has 18 amino acids. CDR3 amino acids: CASSLAHLPMSSYNEQFF. CDR3 DNA sequence: TGTGCCAGCAGCTTAGCCCACTTGCCGATGAGCTCCTACAATGAGCAGTTCTTC.

The rearrangement joins TRBV5-1 to TRBJ1-3; D is uncertain. The CDR3 extends over 14 amino acids. In germline, CDR1 is SGHRS, CDR2 YFSETQ. V was trimmed by 5 bases and J by 0 bases, leaving 9 bases between them. The CDR3 region is CASRSDYSGNTIYF. Written as DNA, the CDR3 is TGCGCCAGCAGGTCGGATTACTCTGGAAACACCATATATTTT.

The chain combines TRBV18 with TRBJ2-2, with D possibly matching TRBD1 (5 bases). The CDR3 has 16 amino acids. Germline loops: CDR1 KGHSH, CDR2 LQKENI. V dropped 1 base and J dropped 0 bases, with 9 bases sitting between them. CDR3 region: CASSPRRQPNTGELFF. CDR3 DNA sequence: TGTGCCAGCTCACCACGGAGACAGCCGAACACCGGGGAGCTGTTTTTT.

The chain employs TRBV6-1 and TRBJ2-2; 8 bases line up with TRBD2. The CDR3 has 17 residues. With V trimmed by 8 bases and J by 0 bases, 11 bases remained unmatched. CDR1 is MNHNS and CDR2 is SASEGT in the germline V gene. Here the CDR3 reads CASGNPRGRTNTGELFF. CDR3 sequence (DNA): TGTGCCAGCGGCAACCCCCGCGGGAGGACGAACACCGGGGAGCTGTTTTTT.

V is TRBV29-1 and J is TRBJ2-7, with 7 bases identical to TRBD1. The J segment lost 3 bases and the V segment lost 7 bases, leaving 6 bases of the junction unmatched. The germline CDR1 and CDR2 sequences are SQVTM and ANQGSEA. The length of the CDR3 is 12 residues. The CDR3 sequence is CSARGIGYEQYF. The CDR3 nucleotides are TGCAGCGCCAGGGGGATAGGCTACGAGCAGTACTTC.

About this clonotype itself: A read error may explain this, as a much larger clone is one base away. The J gene is TRBJ2-1, the V gene TRBV6-5; 8 bases are a match to TRBD1. CDR3 size: 15 residues. Losses at the gene ends were 6 bases for V and 2 bases for J; bases not matched to a gene: 6. Germline V gene lookup returns CDR1 MNHEY and CDR2 SVGAGI. DNA for the CDR3: TGTGCCAGCAGACCCGACAGGGGAGCCTACAATGAGCAGTTCTTC. It specifies CASRPDRGAYNEQFF.

The rearrangement joins TRBV7-9 to TRBJ1-4, with 7 bases aligning to TRBD1. The trim removed 5 bases at V and 8 bases at J, leaving 5 bases unmatched. CDR1 SEHNR and CDR2 FQNEAQ come from the germline V gene (reference sequence). The CDR3 is made up of 13 amino acids. The CDR3 coding sequence is TGTGCCAGCAGCCCGGGACAGAAGGAAAAACTGTTTTTT. It encodes CASSPGQKEKLFF.

V and J are TRBV28 and TRBJ2-7, with D unresolved. CDR3 length equals 14 residues. Germline CDR1 and CDR2: MDHEN and SYDVKM. V was shortened by 5 bases and J by 0 bases, with 11 bases between the two germline ends. This CDR3 reads CASSLEQTSYEQYF. CDR3 DNA sequence: TGTGCCAGCAGTCTAGAACAGACCTCCTACGAGCAGTACTTC.

For the CDR3, the DNA is TGTGCCAGCAGCAACGGTCTGGGGGCGTATGGCTACACCTTC. The encoded protein is CASSNGLGAYGYTF. V is TRBV6-2 or TRBV6-3 and J is TRBJ1-2, with D perhaps TRBD1 (6 bases). Germline V gene data show CDR1 as MNHEY and CDR2 as SVGEGT. The CDR3 is 14 residues long. Trimming pared 6 bases from V and 5 bases from J, leaving 16 bases between.

This rearrangement joins TRBV20-1 to TRBJ1-2; tentative D call: TRBD1 (5 bases). V was trimmed by 6 bases and J by 4 bases, leaving 12 bases between them. CDR3 size: 12 residues. Germline CDR1 reads DFQATT; CDR2 reads SNEGSKA (reference sequence). CDR3 in DNA: TGCAGTGCGAAGCGGGGCGGCTATGGCTACACCTTC. Translating gives CSAKRGGYGYTF.

The table lists this clonotype with a few counts. The J gene is TRBJ1-1, the V gene TRBV5-1, with 7 bases fitting TRBD1. J was trimmed by 5 bases and V by 2 bases; bases with no gene match: 9. The CDR3 runs to 15 residues. Germline values: CDR1 SGHRS, CDR2 YFSETQ. The CDR3 DNA reads as TGCGCCAGCAGCTTAGGACAGGACTCCTTTACTGAAGCTTTCTTT. Translating it yields CASSLGQDSFTEAFF.

The chain uses TRBV7-9 and TRBJ2-7; 7 positions match TRBD1. The ends lost 5 bases at V and 5 bases at J; junction bases unmatched: 6. Germline CDR1 and CDR2: SEHNR and FQNEAQ (reference sequence). The CDR3 runs 13 residues. Here the CDR3 reads CASSPTGVDEQYF. The CDR3, as DNA: TGTGCCAGCAGCCCAACAGGGGTCGACGAGCAGTACTTC.

J is TRBJ2-1 and V is TRBV6-6; D is unresolved. Germline-derived CDR1 and CDR2 are MNHNY and SVGAGI (reference sequence). The CDR3 spans 13 residues. Trimming removed 2 bases from V and 10 bases from J, with 12 bases in between. CDR3 residues: CASSYEGSNEQFF. Written as DNA, the CDR3 is TGTGCCAGCAGTTACGAAGGATCCAACGAGCAGTTCTTC.

V usage is TRBV7-9 and J usage is TRBJ1-5; unclear D gene. From germline, CDR1 is SEHNR and CDR2 FQNEAQ (reference sequence). The CDR3 extends over 14 amino acids. V was trimmed by 0 bases and J by 9 bases, leaving 12 bases between them. This chain's CDR3 is CASSLAGFGWPQHF. As DNA, the CDR3 is TGTGCCAGCAGCTTAGCGGGATTTGGCTGGCCCCAGCATTTT.

This clonotype was picked up a small number of times. The CDR3 protein is CSVVQDNYGYTF. In nucleotides, the CDR3 is TGCAGCGTTGTCCAGGACAACTATGGCTACACCTTC. The gene calls are TRBV29-1 and TRBJ1-2; unclear D gene. CDR1 SQVTM and CDR2 ANQGSEA come from the germline V gene. This CDR3 comprises 12 residues. Trimming took 4 bases from V and 2 from J, leaving 8 bases between them. The full variable domain, completed using reference TRBV29-1 and TRBJ1-2, is SAVISQKPSRDICQRGTSLTIQCQVDSQVTMMFWYRQQPGQSLTLIATANQGSEATYESGFVIDKFPISRPNLTFSTLTVSNMSPEDSSIYLCSVVQDNYGYTFGSGTRLTVV.

This clonotype was observed once. CDR3 sequence reads: CSVEVVYNEQYF. DNA of the CDR3: TGCAGCGTTGAAGTTGTCTACAATGAGCAGTACTTC. The chain combines TRBV29-1 with TRBJ2-1; D is ambiguous. Gene TRBJ2-7 matches the end of the DNA better, so the J call may be wrong. CDR1 is SQVTM, CDR2 ANQGSEA, per germline. This CDR3 region has 12 residues.